This entry lists 5 T cell receptor beta chains sequenced from one sample in a study of blood T cell repertoires in COVID-19. Clones were sequenced by immunoSEQ multiplex PCR, and TCRdb holds only the in-frame ones, with some missing. The sample contains around 280,000 clones, about 87% of which appear only once. The sample taken for sequencing was peripheral blood. The receptor set was obtained from a man aged 65 to 79 with acute or convalescent COVID-19.

The rearrangement links TRBV2 to TRBJ1-2; the D is unclear. Looked up from germline, CDR1 is SNHLY and CDR2 is FYNNEI. The CDR3 is 14 amino acids. Trimming removed 4 bases from V and 7 bases from J, with 16 bases in between. CDR3 loop: CASSGWVGGSGYTF. The CDR3 nucleotides read TGTGCCAGCAGTGGTTGGGTTGGCGGGAGTGGCTACACCTTC.

The CDR3 coding sequence is TGTGCCAGCAGCTTAGAAACTAGCGGGAGGGCCGTTAAGCAGTTCTTC. Amino acids: CASSLETSGRAVKQFF. The chain has TRBV7-9 and TRBJ2-1, with 13 bases fitting TRBD2. Per the germline V gene, CDR1 is SEHNR and CDR2 is FQNEAQ (reference sequence). This CDR3 contains 16 residues. After removal of 1 base from V and 11 bases from J, the junction contained 8 bases not matched to a gene.

V usage is TRBV15 and J usage is TRBJ2-1; maybe TRBD1 (7 bases). Between the trimmed V and J ends, which lost 1 base and 4 bases, there was a span of 14 bases. Germline-derived CDR1 and CDR2 are LNHNV and YYDKDF (reference sequence). CDR3 length: 16 residues. DNA of the CDR3: TGTGCCACCAGCAGAGGGAGGCAGGGGGGTTACAATGAGCAGTTCTTC. Translated: CATSRGRQGGYNEQFF.

The J gene is TRBJ2-1, the V gene TRBV19, with TRBD2 matching 13 bases. The germline CDR1 and CDR2 sequences are LNHDA and SQIVND (reference sequence). CDR3 size: 15 residues. The V gene end was trimmed by 8 bases and the J gene end by 5 bases; junction bases not matched to a gene: 6. This CDR3 is CASGKGLAGHNEQFF. The CDR3, as DNA: TGTGCCAGTGGCAAGGGACTAGCGGGACACAATGAGCAGTTCTTC.

The V and J genes are TRBV2 and TRBJ1-5, with 8 bases aligning to TRBD1. Per germline, CDR1 SNHLY and CDR2 FYNNEI. The J segment lost 5 bases and the V segment lost 6 bases, leaving 9 bases of the junction unmatched. The CDR3 extends over 15 amino acids. CDR3 region: CASRGATGAYQPQHF. DNA of the CDR3: TGTGCCAGCAGAGGGGCGACAGGGGCTTATCAGCCCCAGCATTTT. The whole variable domain, filled in from reference TRBV2 and TRBJ1-5, reads EPEVTQTPSHQVTQMGQEVILRCVPISNHLYFYWYRQILGQKVEFLVSFYNNEISEKSEIFDDQFSVERPDGSNFTLKIRSTKLEDSAMYFCASRGATGAYQPQHFGDGTRLSIL.